The clone carrying this TCR beta chain has just a few counts. Its matching antigen is unknown. The sample originates from a study of response to subunit inactivated influenza vaccine. Germline V lookup: CDR1 SNHLY, CDR2 FYNNEI. Trimming removed 1 base from V and 12 bases from J, with 7 bases in between. This CDR3 has 11 residues. TCRdb re-analysed the RT-PCR reads in MiXCR, keeping a single row per CDR3 protein. The data show fewer than 600,000 distinct CDR3 sequences, with approximately 7.2% seen just once and around 13% held by the top ten. Study results and caveats: It was suggested by the authors that few new T cells are recruited by each seasonal influenza vaccination.

This sequence joins TRBV2 and TRBJ2-1, with D maybe TRBD1 (6 bases). The source material was PBMCs from blood, sampled roughly 24 months after vaccination. This sequence originates from a man aged 50-75 years who received an inactivated influenza vaccine. CDR3 sequence: CASSEDRVQFF. The CDR3 region has the DNA TGTGCCAGCAGTGAAGACAGGGTGCAGTTCTTC.